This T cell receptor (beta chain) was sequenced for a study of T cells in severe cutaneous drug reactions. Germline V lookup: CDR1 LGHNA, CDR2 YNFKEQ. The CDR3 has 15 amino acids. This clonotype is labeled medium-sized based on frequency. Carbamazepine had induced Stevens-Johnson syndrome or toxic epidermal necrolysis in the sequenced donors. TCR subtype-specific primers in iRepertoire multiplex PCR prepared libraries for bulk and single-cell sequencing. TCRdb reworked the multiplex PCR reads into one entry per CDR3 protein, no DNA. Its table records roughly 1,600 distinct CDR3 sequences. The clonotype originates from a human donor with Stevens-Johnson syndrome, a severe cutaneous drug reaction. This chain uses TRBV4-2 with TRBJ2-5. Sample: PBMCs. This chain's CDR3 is CASSQDWVVSETQYF.